The 10 T cell receptor beta chains in this list originate from one sample, sequenced in a study of T cells after posttransplantation cyclophosphamide. Repertoires were generated with immunoSEQ multiplex PCR, while TCRdb's copy carries only in-frame clones and drops some. The repertoire holds some 52,000 clones, with more than 70% as singletons. The sample was PBMCs. These receptor sequences come from a man aged 25 to 40 with a blood cancer, CMV-positive, and with a related stem cell donor.

Here the CDR3 DNA reads TGTGCCAGCAGCCCACAGGGGAGGGAGACCCAGTACTTC. It is translated as CASSPQGRETQYF. The J gene is TRBJ2-5, the V gene TRBV7-3; perhaps TRBD1 as D (7 bases). CDR1 SGHTA and CDR2 FQGTGA come from the germline V gene. The CDR3 loop spans 13 amino acids. V lost 5 bases and J 5 bases, leaving 12 bases between the germline ends.

The chain employs TRBV6-6 and TRBJ2-1, with 7 bases lining up with TRBD1. The CDR3 covers 15 residues. Germline CDR1 and CDR2: MNHNY and SVGAGI (reference sequence). The V segment lost 2 bases and the J segment 7 bases; nucleotides outside the gene matches: 8. CDR3: CASSYPMTGQNEQFF. The CDR3 DNA is TGTGCCAGCAGTTACCCAATGACAGGGCAGAATGAGCAGTTCTTC.

This clone was seen a single time. The rearrangement uses TRBV6-5 and TRBJ2-3; 9 bases are shared with TRBD2. The CDR3 runs to 14 residues. Germline V gene data show CDR1 as MNHEY and CDR2 as SVGAGI. Trimming cost V 6 bases and J 3 bases; bases outside gene matches: 4. The CDR3 region is CASRGTSSTDTQYF. The DNA of the CDR3 is TGTGCCAGCAGGGGGACTAGCAGTACAGATACGCAGTATTTT.

This clone was seen just once. V is TRBV28 and J is TRBJ2-7; the D is unclear. The CDR3 contains 13 residues. The V gene's germline CDR1 is MDHEN and CDR2 SYDVKM. Trimming cost V 3 bases and J 1 base, with 7 bases left between them. DNA for the CDR3: TGTGCCAGCAGTTTCCACGGGTCCTACGAGCAGTACTTC. Its translation is CASSFHGSYEQYF.

The J gene is TRBJ2-2, the V gene TRBV5-1; 13 positions agree with TRBD2. Germline lookup yields CDR1 SGHRS and CDR2 YFSETQ. The CDR3 loop spans 18 amino acids. The V and J ends lost 1 base and 6 bases, in that order; junction bases with no gene match: 9. CDR3 in DNA: TGCGCCAGCAGCTTGCGACTAGCGGGAGGTACTGCCGCCGGGGAGCTGTTTTTT. It is translated as CASSLRLAGGTAAGELFF. Complete variable domain (other parts from reference TRBV5-1 and TRBJ2-2): KAGVTQTPRYLIKTRGQQVTLSCSPISGHRSVSWYQQTPGQGLQFLFEYFSETQRNKGNFPGRFSGRQFSNSRSEMNVSTLELGDSALYLCASSLRLAGGTAAGELFFGEGSRLTVL.

J is TRBJ1-2 and V is TRBV10-3, with D possibly TRBD1 on 5 matching bases. Germline V gives CDR1 ENHRY, CDR2 SYGVKD. The CDR3 totals 13 residues. V gave up 2 bases and J gave up 6 bases, with 10 bases separating them. DNA of the CDR3: TGTGCCATCAGTGAGCTTCAGGGCCATGGCTACACCTTC. Its translation: CAISELQGHGYTF.

The gene calls are TRBV4-1 and TRBJ2-7; 8 bases agree with TRBD1. V lost 0 bases, J lost 3 bases, and 4 bases stayed unmatched. The CDR3 runs to 15 residues. CDR1 MGHRA and CDR2 YSYEKL come from the germline V gene. CDR3 sequence (DNA): TGCGCCAGCAGCCAAGATCTAACAGGGGGCTACGAGCAGTACTTC. Amino acid sequence: CASSQDLTGGYEQYF.

The sample holds one count of this clone. The chain combines TRBV5-1 with TRBJ2-5; D gene uncertain. Germline lookup yields CDR1 SGHRS and CDR2 YFSETQ. This CDR3 spans 15 amino acids. V lost 1 base to trimming and J lost 0 bases, with 10 bases between them. CDR3 loop: CASSLTSQYQETQYF. DNA of the CDR3: TGCGCCAGCAGCTTGACATCCCAGTACCAAGAGACCCAGTACTTC. Supplemented by reference TRBV5-1 and TRBJ2-5, the full variable domain reads KAGVTQTPRYLIKTRGQQVTLSCSPISGHRSVSWYQQTPGQGLQFLFEYFSETQRNKGNFPGRFSGRQFSNSRSEMNVSTLELGDSALYLCASSLTSQYQETQYFGPGTRLLVL.

This chain joins TRBV5-1 and TRBJ2-1; 11 bases map to TRBD2. CDR1 and CDR2 (germline): SGHRS, YFSETQ. The CDR3 is 16 amino acids. V lost 0 bases and J lost 7; bases outside the gene matches: 6. The DNA of the CDR3 is TGCGCCAGCAGCTTGGCCTCGGTAGCGGGAGGGAATGAGCAGTTCTTC. Protein product: CASSLASVAGGNEQFF.

The chain joins TRBV27 to TRBJ2-1; possibly TRBD2 for D (5 bases). V was cut by 7 bases and J by 0 bases, with 10 bases left in between. The V gene's germline CDR1 is MNHEY and CDR2 SMNVEV (reference sequence). The CDR3 consists of 14 residues. The CDR3 region is CASTGLSSYNEQFF. DNA of the CDR3: TGTGCCAGCACGGGGTTGAGCTCCTACAATGAGCAGTTCTTC.